This T cell receptor (beta chain) is drawn from a study of CD4 T cells in relation to SARS-CoV-2 and coronaviruses (dated by TCRdb to the early 2020s). About the investigation overall: In the ViraFEST assay, PBMCs were cultured with antigen for under eleven days, after which TCR beta CDR3s were sequenced to identify clonal expansions specific to the antigen. Shared crossreactive spike epitopes were mapped to their HLA restriction using patient-derived lymphoblastoid cell lines. An HIV-1 Nef peptide pool or a no-peptide culture served as the negative reference condition. At the level of individual TCR clonotypes, the study measured memory CD4+ T cell crossreactivity between SARS-CoV-2 spike protein and common cold coronavirus spike proteins. A different TCR-beta assay, based on Illumina, was used to sequence expansion assays from other donors in the study. The Adaptive Biotechnologies TCR-sequencing kit was used for samples from a few pre-COVID donors and for the naive versus memory experiments, whereas the other data were Illumina-based.

CD4+ T cells from unexposed donors were collected before the COVID-19 pandemic (2011-2018). After less than eleven days of culture, CD4+ T cells were isolated with the EasySep CD4+ T cell isolation kit. As cell number allowed, CD4+ T cells from unexposed donors were tested for reactivity to SARS-CoV-2 S and N and to four common cold coronavirus spike pools. Each well held millions of PBMCs cultured in IMDM containing around 5% human AB serum and roughly 9.4 IU/ml IL-2. Half of the culture medium was replaced with fresh IL-2-containing medium on days 3 and 7. In general, triplicate replicate wells were used for every peptide culture condition. The leukapheresis product used for the unexposed donors was purchased from a commercial source. Ficoll-Paque PLUS gradient centrifugation was used to isolate PBMCs from leukapheresis product or whole blood. PBMCs were either cryopreserved at -140 degrees C or used fresh in the expansion assay. The QIAamp Micro DNA Kit was used to extract genomic DNA from the CD4+ T cells.

The library was prepared using the immunoSEQ multiplex PCR assay. Under the source paper's analysis protocol: During preprocessing, nonproductive sequences were removed, along with CDR3s that did not begin with C, did not end with F or W, or were shorter than 7 amino acids. Antigen-specific clonotypes were called with the MANAFEST web app, based on expansion relative to reference and other culture wells. A clone was considered positive if significant expansion relative to the reference culture was observed in 2 of 3 replicate wells at an FDR below 0.05. Positive clones also required significant expansion versus all other tandem wells and an odds ratio above 5. Pairwise Levenshtein distance, computed with the stringdist R package after three terminal residues were trimmed from each end, was used as the measure of CDR3 homology. Not all clones reach the TCRdb copy of this immuneACCESS table, which keeps in-frame sequences only. Checked studies attribute under half of the gap to unresolved V genes and leave the rest unexplained. The V and J calls and the clone size are those of that table, but D and trimming were determined from the DNA. This sample comprises 19,000 or so clones, around four fifths of them detected only once. The biggest ten clones account for about 21% of the sample.

Summary of the overall study and its limitations: In roughly 70% of donors, memory CD4+ clonotypes turned up that crossrecognized SARS-CoV-2 and at least one common cold coronavirus spike. Compared with monoreactive clones, crossreactive clones had significantly weaker SARS-CoV-2-driven expansion, a result consistent with antigenic imprinting. No donor contributed both pre-pandemic and post-infection samples, which limited tracing the source of pre-existing responses. Crossreactivity analysis centred on spike protein, so crossreactivity against other viral proteins was not assessed. The study was limited by small numbers of patients and tested TCRs.

V trim: 5 bases; J trim: 3 bases; unmatched bases: 9. The germline V gene (reference sequence) yields LNHDA for CDR1 and SQIVND for CDR2. Including the terminal cysteine and phenylalanine, the CDR3 comprises 15 residues. Solely the CDR3 DNA is kept, with 45 bases framed from the first base. To note about this clone: Its recognized antigen is unknown. No much larger clonotype is one base removed from it; base qualities were not supplied.

Recombination linked TRBV19 to TRBJ1-2; 7 bases in the middle match TRBD1. This receptor was taken from a human donor in good health. Material: CD4+ T cells from PBMCs, cultured in vitro. Here the CDR3 is given as CASSSATGNDYGYTF. The nucleotides read TGTGCCAGTAGTTCCGCGACAGGGAACGACTATGGCTACACCTTC. Reference TRBV19 and TRBJ1-2 genes cover what lies past the CDR3, so the full variable domain is DGGITQSPKYLFRKEGQNVTLSCEQNLNHDAMYWYRQDPGQGLRLIYYSQIVNDFQKGDIAEGYSVSREKKESFPLTVTSAQKNPTAFYLCASSSATGNDYGYTFGSGTRLTVV.